These 15 T cell receptor beta chains were sequenced from one sample in a study of blood T cell repertoires in COVID-19. TCRdb's table, derived via immunoSEQ multiplex PCR, lists solely in-frame clones and lacks some. This sample carries around 94,000 clones, roughly 80% of them seen once, and the ten largest clones take under 20%. Sequencing used peripheral blood. Receptors originate from a human donor in a cohort sampled during active COVID-19.

This sequence joins TRBV27 and TRBJ2-5, with 7 positions matching TRBD2. Germline CDR1 MNHEY, CDR2 SMNVEV (reference sequence). CDR3 length: 15 amino acids. The J segment lost 4 bases and the V segment lost 0 bases, leaving 5 bases of the junction unmatched. CDR3 nucleotide sequence: TGTGCCAGCAGTTTATCCGGACTAGTCAGAGAGACCCAGTACTTC. Translating gives CASSLSGLVRETQYF.

The V call is TRBV10-3, the J call TRBJ2-7; the match to TRBD1 covers 8 bases. The CDR3 has 15 amino acids. The germline V gene has CDR1 ENHRY and CDR2 SYGVKD. V dropped 0 bases and J dropped 4; count of bases not matched to a gene: 5. The CDR3 DNA sequence: TGTGCCATCAGTGAGTCCGGGACAGGAGCTTACGAGCAGTACTTC. Translated, it gives CAISESGTGAYEQYF.

This clone was observed a handful of times. The rearrangement uses TRBV24-1 and TRBJ2-5; D perhaps matches TRBD1 (6 bases). V was cut by 5 bases and J by 1 base, with 7 bases left in between. Germline CDR1 and CDR2: KGHDR and SFDVKD. This CDR3 has 13 amino acids. This CDR3 reads CATSVGAQETQYF. Here the CDR3 DNA reads TGTGCCACCAGTGTGGGGGCCCAAGAGACCCAGTACTTC.

The chain employs TRBV7-2 and TRBJ2-7; a possible D gene is TRBD2 (6 bases). Trimming left V 1 base short and J 3 bases short, with 13 bases between. Germline V lookup: CDR1 SGHTA, CDR2 FQGNSA. The CDR3 extends over 15 amino acids. The CDR3 sequence is CASSLEPLARYEQYF. Written as DNA, the CDR3 is TGTGCCAGCAGCTTAGAACCTCTAGCGCGCTACGAGCAGTACTTC.

The gene calls are TRBV5-1 and TRBJ1-1; D is perhaps TRBD1 (5 bases). Germline V gives CDR1 SGHRS, CDR2 YFSETQ. V lost 4 bases and J lost 4, with 17 bases in between. The CDR3 runs to 15 residues. The DNA of the CDR3 is TGCGCCAGCAGCAATGCTGGGGCGCGGGGCACTGAAGCTTTCTTT. It specifies CASSNAGARGTEAFF.

V usage is TRBV11-2 and J usage is TRBJ2-7, with 7 bases that match TRBD1. The germline gives CDR1 SGHAT, CDR2 FQNNGV. The length of the CDR3 is 16 residues. V gave up 5 bases and J gave up 0 bases; unmatched junction bases: 10. The CDR3 spells CASSRPGQSFSYEQYF. CDR3 coding DNA: TGTGCCAGCAGCCGGCCGGGACAGTCTTTCTCCTACGAGCAGTACTTC.

The chain carries TRBV6-5 and TRBJ2-2, with unresolved D. The CDR3 is made up of 14 amino acids. The V end lost 5 bases, the J end lost 4 bases, and 11 bases lay between the germline ends. CDR1 is MNHEY, CDR2 SVGAGI, per germline. This chain's CDR3 is CASSPWASTGELFF. DNA of the CDR3: TGTGCCAGCAGTCCTTGGGCGTCCACCGGGGAGCTGTTTTTT.

The CDR3 DNA sequence: TGTGCCAGCTCGGGGGGTACCTACGAGCAGTACTTC. As protein: CASSGGTYEQYF. The chain combines TRBV18 with TRBJ2-7, with D maybe TRBD2 (6 bases). The CDR3 sequence is 12 residues long. The germline V gene encodes CDR1 KGHSH and CDR2 LQKENI. The V end was cut by 6 bases, the J end by 2 bases, with 8 bases between.

There are a few counts of this clone. The CDR3 nucleotides are TGTGCCAGCAGCGCGGGCCGTGATTTAAGGAAAGCTTTCTTT. Translated: CASSAGRDLRKAFF. V is TRBV7-9 and J is TRBJ1-1; no clear D. CDR1 is SEHNR, CDR2 FQNEAQ, per germline (reference sequence). Trimming stripped 5 bases from V and 9 bases from J, with 19 bases between. This CDR3 is built from 14 residues.

The rearrangement links TRBV4-1 to TRBJ1-3; the D is unclear. Germline V gene data show CDR1 as MGHRA and CDR2 as YSYEKL. This CDR3 is 13 amino acids long. V dropped 4 bases and J dropped 4 bases, with 8 bases sitting between them. The CDR3 coding sequence is TGCGCCAGCAGCCCTGGGCTGGGAAACACCATATATTTT. This sequence encodes CASSPGLGNTIYF.

This clone was counted between two and nine times. The chain employs TRBV4-1 and TRBJ2-7; 12 nucleotides agree with TRBD2. Losses at the gene ends were 4 bases for V and 3 bases for J; bases not matched to a gene: 4. The CDR3 is 15 residues long. Germline CDR1 and CDR2: MGHRA and YSYEKL. The CDR3 is CASSRLAGVDYEQYF. CDR3 nucleotide sequence: TGCGCCAGCAGCCGACTAGCGGGAGTTGACTACGAGCAGTACTTC.

This chain uses TRBV14 with TRBJ1-3; D is undetermined. V dropped 4 bases and J dropped 4 bases, with 11 bases sitting between them. In germline, CDR1 is SGHDN, CDR2 FVKESK. CDR3 length equals 14 residues. CDR3 nucleotides: TGTGCCAGCAGCCCTCTAGGCCCGGGAAACACCATATATTTT. It codes for CASSPLGPGNTIYF.

This chain's CDR3 is CASSLPRDRGPSYEQYF. The DNA for the CDR3 is TGCGCCAGCAGCCTGCCCCGGGACAGGGGGCCTTCCTACGAGCAGTACTTC. The rearrangement uses TRBV5-1 and TRBJ2-7, with TRBD1 matching 12 bases. Losses at the gene ends were 4 bases for V and 1 base for J; bases not matched to a gene: 9. CDR1 is SGHRS and CDR2 is YFSETQ in the germline V gene. The CDR3 covers 17 residues.

CDR3 DNA: TGTGCCAGCAGTTTACCAGGGGTCCAAGAGACCCAGTACTTC. Amino acid sequence: CASSLPGVQETQYF. V gene TRBV28 combines with J gene TRBJ2-5; D is perhaps TRBD1 (6 bases). The germline V gene encodes CDR1 MDHEN and CDR2 SYDVKM. CDR3 length: 14 amino acids. V was clipped by 2 bases and J by 1 base, with 8 bases between them.

The CDR3 nucleotides read TGTGCCATCAGTGAGTCCCGGGCCTACTTAGGGGGCAATGAAAAACTGTTTTTT. Protein: CAISESRAYLGGNEKLFF. The chain links TRBV10-3 to TRBJ1-4; 7 bases fit TRBD1. V lost 0 bases to trimming and J lost 5 bases; unmatched junction nucleotides: 12. Germline values: CDR1 ENHRY, CDR2 SYGVKD. CDR3 length equals 18 residues.